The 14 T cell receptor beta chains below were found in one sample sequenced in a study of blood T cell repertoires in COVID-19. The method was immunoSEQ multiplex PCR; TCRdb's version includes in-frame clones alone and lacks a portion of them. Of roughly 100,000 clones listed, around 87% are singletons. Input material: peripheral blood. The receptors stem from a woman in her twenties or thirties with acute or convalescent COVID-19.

CDR3 in amino acids: CASSGRDMDGREQYF. Written as DNA, the CDR3 is TGTGCCAGCAGTGGCCGGGACATGGATGGTCGCGAGCAGTACTTC. The rearrangement joins TRBV28 to TRBJ2-7; D might be TRBD1 (6 bases). Germline loops: CDR1 MDHEN, CDR2 SYDVKM. The germline V and J ends were trimmed by 5 bases and 6 bases, with 20 bases remaining between them. The CDR3 is 15 amino acids. The full variable domain, with the rest looked up from reference TRBV28 and TRBJ2-7, is DVKVTQSSRYLVKRTGEKVFLECVQDMDHENMFWYRQDPGLGLRLIYFSYDVKMKEKGDIPEGYSVSREKKERFSLILESASTNQTSMYLCASSGRDMDGREQYFGPGTRLTVT.

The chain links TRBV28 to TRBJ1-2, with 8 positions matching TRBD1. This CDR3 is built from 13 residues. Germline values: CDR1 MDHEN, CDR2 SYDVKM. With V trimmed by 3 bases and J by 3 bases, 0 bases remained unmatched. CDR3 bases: TGTGCCAGCAGTTTGGACAGGGACTATGGCTACACCTTC. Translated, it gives CASSLDRDYGYTF.

The CDR3 DNA sequence: TGTGCCAGCTCACCATACTCCTACAATGAGCAGTTCTTC. Translated: CASSPYSYNEQFF. The rearrangement joins TRBV18 to TRBJ2-1; no firm D call. Germline V gene data show CDR1 as KGHSH and CDR2 as LQKENI. V shed 2 bases and J shed 0 bases, with 2 bases lying between them. The CDR3 loop spans 13 amino acids.

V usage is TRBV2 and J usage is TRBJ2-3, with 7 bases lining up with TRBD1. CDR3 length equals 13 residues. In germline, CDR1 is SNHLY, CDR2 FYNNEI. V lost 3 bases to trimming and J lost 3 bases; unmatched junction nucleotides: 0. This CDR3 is CASSETGTDTQYF. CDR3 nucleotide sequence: TGTGCCAGCAGTGAGACAGGGACAGATACGCAGTATTTT.

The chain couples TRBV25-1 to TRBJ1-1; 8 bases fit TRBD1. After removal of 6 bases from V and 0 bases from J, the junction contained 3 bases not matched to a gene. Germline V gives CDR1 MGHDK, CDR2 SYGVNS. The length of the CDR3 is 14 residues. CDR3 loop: CASSTDRVNTEAFF. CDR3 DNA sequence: TGTGCCAGCAGCACGGACAGGGTGAACACTGAAGCTTTCTTT.

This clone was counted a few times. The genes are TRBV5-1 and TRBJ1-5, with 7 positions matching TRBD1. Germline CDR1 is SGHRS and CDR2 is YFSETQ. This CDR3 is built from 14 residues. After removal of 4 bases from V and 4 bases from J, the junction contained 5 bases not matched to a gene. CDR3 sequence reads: CASSRDSQNQPQHF. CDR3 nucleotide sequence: TGCGCCAGCAGCCGGGACAGTCAAAATCAGCCCCAGCATTTT.

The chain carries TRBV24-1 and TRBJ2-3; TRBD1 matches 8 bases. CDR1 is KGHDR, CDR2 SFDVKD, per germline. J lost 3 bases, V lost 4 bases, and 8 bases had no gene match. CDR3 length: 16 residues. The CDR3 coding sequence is TGTGCCACCAGTGACCGGACAGGGTATTTGACAGATACGCAGTATTTT. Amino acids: CATSDRTGYLTDTQYF.

The CDR3 here is CAWSVQGAGNYGYTF. In DNA form, the CDR3 reads TGTGCCTGGAGTGTACAGGGGGCTGGTAACTATGGCTACACCTTC. The chain couples TRBV30 to TRBJ1-2; 9 nucleotides agree with TRBD1. Germline V gives CDR1 GTSNPN, CDR2 SVGIG (reference sequence). This CDR3 has 15 residues. The ends lost 0 bases at V and 1 base at J; junction bases unmatched: 3.

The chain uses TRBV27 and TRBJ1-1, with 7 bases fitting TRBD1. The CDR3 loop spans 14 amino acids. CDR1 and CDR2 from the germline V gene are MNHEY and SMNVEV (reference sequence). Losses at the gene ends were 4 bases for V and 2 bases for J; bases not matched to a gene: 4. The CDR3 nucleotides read TGTGCCAGCAGTTCGACAGGGATCAACACTGAAGCTTTCTTT. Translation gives CASSSTGINTEAFF.

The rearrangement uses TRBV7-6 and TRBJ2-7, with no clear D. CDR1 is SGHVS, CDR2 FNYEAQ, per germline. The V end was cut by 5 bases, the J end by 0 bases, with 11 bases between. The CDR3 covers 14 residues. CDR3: CASSRTESSYEQYF. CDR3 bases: TGTGCCAGCAGCCGTACGGAGAGCTCCTACGAGCAGTACTTC.

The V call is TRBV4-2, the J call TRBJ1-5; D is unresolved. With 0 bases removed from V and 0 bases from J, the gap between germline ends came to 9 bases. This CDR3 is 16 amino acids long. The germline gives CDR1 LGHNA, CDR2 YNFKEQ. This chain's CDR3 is CASSQEGGNSNQPQHF. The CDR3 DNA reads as TGTGCCAGCAGCCAAGAAGGCGGAAATAGCAATCAGCCCCAGCATTTT.

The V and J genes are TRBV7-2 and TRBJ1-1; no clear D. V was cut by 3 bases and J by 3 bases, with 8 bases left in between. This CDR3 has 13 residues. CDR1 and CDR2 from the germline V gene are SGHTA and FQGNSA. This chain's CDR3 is CASSFKGDTEAFF. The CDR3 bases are TGTGCCAGCAGCTTTAAGGGAGACACTGAAGCTTTCTTT.

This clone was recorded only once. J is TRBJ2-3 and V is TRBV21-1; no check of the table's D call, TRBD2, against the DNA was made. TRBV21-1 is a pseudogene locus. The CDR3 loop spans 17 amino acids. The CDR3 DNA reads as TGTGCCAGCCCCGAGGTGGAGCTACAACTCAGCACAGATACGCAGTATTTT. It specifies CASPEVELQLSTDTQYF.

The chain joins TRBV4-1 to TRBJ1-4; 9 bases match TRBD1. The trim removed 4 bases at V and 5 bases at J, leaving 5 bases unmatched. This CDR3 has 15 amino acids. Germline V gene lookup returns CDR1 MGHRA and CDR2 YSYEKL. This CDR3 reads CASSLDGQGNEKLFF. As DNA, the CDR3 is TGCGCCAGCAGCCTCGACGGACAGGGGAATGAAAAACTGTTTTTT.